This T cell receptor (beta chain) was captured in a study of blood T cells in healthy people across ages. Regarding the study as a whole: Estimates of diversity drawn from one million T cells were considered underestimates.

Comment on this clonotype: Antigen unknown.

A second PCR of about 7 to 12 cycles used a sample-barcoded 5' primer and a J-beta primer mix. One entry per CDR3 protein, called by TCRdb with MiXCR from the 5' RACE reads. The repertoire holds approximately 1,700,000 distinct CDR3 sequences, with 39% as singletons. What was sequenced was blood. The receptor's source is a human donor in good health.

The CDR3 loop reads CASSLGGAGSTDTQYF. CDR3 coding DNA: TGCGCCAGCAGCCTCGGAGGGGCGGGGAGCACAGATACGCAGTATTTT. The chain combines TRBV4-1 with TRBJ2-3; perhaps TRBD2 as D (6 bases). CDR1 is MGHRA and CDR2 is YSYEKL in the germline V gene. This CDR3 comprises 16 residues. Trimming shortened V by 4 bases and J by 0 bases, and 14 bases separated the two germline ends.